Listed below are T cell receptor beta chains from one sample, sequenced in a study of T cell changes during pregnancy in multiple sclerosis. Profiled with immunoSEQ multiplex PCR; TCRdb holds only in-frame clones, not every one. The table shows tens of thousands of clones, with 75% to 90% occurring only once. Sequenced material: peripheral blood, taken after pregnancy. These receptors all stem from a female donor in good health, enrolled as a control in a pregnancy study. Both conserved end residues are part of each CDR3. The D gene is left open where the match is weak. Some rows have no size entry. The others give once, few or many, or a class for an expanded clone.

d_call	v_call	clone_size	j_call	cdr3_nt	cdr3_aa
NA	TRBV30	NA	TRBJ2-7	TGTGCCTGGAACGGAAACGGACTATCCTACGAGCAGTACTTC	CAWNGNGLSYEQYF
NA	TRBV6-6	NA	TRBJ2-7	TGTGCCAGCAGTTACTCCCGGGACATACCACCCGACGAGCAGTACTTC	CASSYSRDIPPDEQYF
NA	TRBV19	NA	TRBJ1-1	TGTGCCAGTAGTATAGTTAGGAGGGGTGTAGGAACTGAAGCTTTCTTT	CASSIVRRGVGTEAFF
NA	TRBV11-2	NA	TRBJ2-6	TGTGCCAGCAGCTTGTCGAGGGCTGGGGCCAACGTCCTGACTTTC	CASSLSRAGANVLTF
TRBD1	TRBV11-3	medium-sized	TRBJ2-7	TGTGCCAGCAGCCCCCCACCGGGGACAGGGGTTTACGAGCAGTACTTC	CASSPPPGTGVYEQYF
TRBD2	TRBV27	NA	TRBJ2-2	TGTGCCAGCAGTTTAAGGGTAGCGGGGGCCTACGCGAACACCGGGGAGCTGTTTTTT	CASSLRVAGAYANTGELFF
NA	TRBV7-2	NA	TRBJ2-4	TGTGCCAGCAGGGAGGCAACCAAAAACATTCAGTACTTC	CASREATKNIQYF
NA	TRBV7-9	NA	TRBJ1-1	TGTGCCAGCAGCTTAGGGGCCCAGGGTTGGACTGAAGCTTTCTTT	CASSLGAQGWTEAFF
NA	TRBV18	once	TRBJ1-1	TGTGCCAGCTCACCGAGGACAGACCTTGAAGCTTTCTTT	CASSPRTDLEAFF
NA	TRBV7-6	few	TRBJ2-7	TGTGCCAGCAGCGGGGTGACAGGGAGGAGCTCCTACGAGCAGTACTTC	CASSGVTGRSSYEQYF
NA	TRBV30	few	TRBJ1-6	TGTGCCTGGAGTGTCCAGGGTGACCCCCTCCACTTT	CAWSVQGDPLHF
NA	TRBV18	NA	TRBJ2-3	TGTGCCAGCTCACCCCTAGATACGCAGTATTTT	CASSPLDTQYF
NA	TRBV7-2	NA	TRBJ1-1	TGTGCCAGCAGCTTAGGAGGGCGGACTGAAGCTTTCTTT	CASSLGGRTEAFF
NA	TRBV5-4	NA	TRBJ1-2	TGTGCCAGCAGTCAAATGGGGGGAGACTATGGCTACACCTTC	CASSQMGGDYGYTF
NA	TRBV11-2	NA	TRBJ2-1	TGTGCCAGCAGCTTCTGGGGGGATGAGCAGTTCTTC	CASSFWGDEQFF
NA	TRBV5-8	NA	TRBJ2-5	TGTGCCAGCAGCTATTGGAGCCAAGAGACCCAGTACTTC	CASSYWSQETQYF
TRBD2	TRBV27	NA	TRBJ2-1	TGTGCCAGCAGTTTCTTAATAGCGGGAGCCTACAATGAGCAGTTCTTC	CASSFLIAGAYNEQFF
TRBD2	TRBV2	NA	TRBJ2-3	TGTGCCAGCAGTGAAGAGGTGGCTAGCGGAGATACGCAGTATTTT	CASSEEVASGDTQYF
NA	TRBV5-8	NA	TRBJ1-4	TGTGCCAGCAGCTTGGATTTCGATGAAAAACTGTTTTTT	CASSLDFDEKLFF
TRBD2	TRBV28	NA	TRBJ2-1	TGTGCCAGCAGTTTCGGTCGGACTAGCGGGGACAATGAGCAGTTCTTC	CASSFGRTSGDNEQFF
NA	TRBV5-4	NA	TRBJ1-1	TGTGCCAGCAGCCTGGGGGCTTTGAGGAGGGGCACTGAAGCTTTCTTT	CASSLGALRRGTEAFF
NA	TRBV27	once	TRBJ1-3	TGTGCCAGCAGTCCAACCCCCCCGGGGGGCGCTGGAAACACCATATATTTT	CASSPTPPGGAGNTIYF
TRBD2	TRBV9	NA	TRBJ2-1	TGTGCCAGCAGCGTAGGTAGTAGCGGGGGGGGTCGTGAGCAGTTCTTC	CASSVGSSGGGREQFF
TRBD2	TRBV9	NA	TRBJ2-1	TGTGCCAGCAGCACTACAGCGGGGAGCTCCTACAATGAGCAGTTCTTC	CASSTTAGSSYNEQFF
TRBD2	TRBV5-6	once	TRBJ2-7	TGTGCCAGCAGTTTGGAGGGACTAGCGGCCTACGAGCAGTACTTC	CASSLEGLAAYEQYF
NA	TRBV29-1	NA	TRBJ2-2	TGCAGCGTTGATACAGGGAACACCGGGGAGCTGTTTTTT	CSVDTGNTGELFF
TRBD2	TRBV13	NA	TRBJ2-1	TGTGCCAGCAGCTCCCGACTAGCGGGGGGCTACAATGAGCAGTTCTTC	CASSSRLAGGYNEQFF
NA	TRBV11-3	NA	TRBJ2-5	TGTGCCAGCAGCCTCGAGCGGGCTCAAGAGACCCAGTACTTC	CASSLERAQETQYF
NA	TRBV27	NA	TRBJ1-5	TGTGCCAGCGGGCGGGGGGAGAATCAGCCCCAGCATTTT	CASGRGENQPQHF
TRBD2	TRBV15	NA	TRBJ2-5	TGTGCCACCACCTCAAGGAGGGAAGCGGGGGGACCAGAGACCCAGTACTTC	CATTSRREAGGPETQYF
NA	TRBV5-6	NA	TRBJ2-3	TGTGCCAGCAGCTTTGGAGGCTGGTTGGATTCTCTCACAGATACGCAGTATTTT	CASSFGGWLDSLTDTQYF
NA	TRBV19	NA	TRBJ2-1	TGTGCCAGTAGCCCCGAGGGCGGAGGGCAGTTCTTC	CASSPEGGGQFF
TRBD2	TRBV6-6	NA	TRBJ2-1	TGTGCCAGCACCCGGACTAGCGGCTACAATGAGCAGTTCTTC	CASTRTSGYNEQFF
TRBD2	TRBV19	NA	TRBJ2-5	TGTGCCAGTAGTATGGGACTAGCGGGAATACGAGAGACCCAGTACTTC	CASSMGLAGIRETQYF
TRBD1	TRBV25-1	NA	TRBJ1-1	TGTGCCAGCACCCCTGACAGGGCCACTGAAGCTTTCTTT	CASTPDRATEAFF
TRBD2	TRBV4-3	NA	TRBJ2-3	TGCGCCAGCAGCCAAGATGGGTCCGGGCGGGGGGGCTTAGATACGCAGTATTTT	CASSQDGSGRGGLDTQYF
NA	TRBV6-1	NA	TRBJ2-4	TGTGCCAGCAGTGAAGGGCAGGGAAACATTCAGTACTTC	CASSEGQGNIQYF
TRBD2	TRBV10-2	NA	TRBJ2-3	TGCGCCAGCAGTGACGGGACTAGCGGGGTAGATACGCAGTATTTT	CASSDGTSGVDTQYF
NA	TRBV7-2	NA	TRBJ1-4	TGTGCCAGCAGCGCCCGGACAATTCCCCGCCATAGACTGTTTTTT	CASSARTIPRHRLFF
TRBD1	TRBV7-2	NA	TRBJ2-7	TGTGCCAGCAGCCCTTGGACAGGTGGCTCCTACGAGCAGTACTTC	CASSPWTGGSYEQYF
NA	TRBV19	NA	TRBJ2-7	TGTGCCAGTAGTCTCAGCGGGCCCACCTCCTACGAGCAGTACTTC	CASSLSGPTSYEQYF
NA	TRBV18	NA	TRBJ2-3	TGTGCCAGCTCACCACTTCAGGGGCTTTCCACAGATACGCAGTATTTT	CASSPLQGLSTDTQYF
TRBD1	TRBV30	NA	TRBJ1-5	TGTGCCTGGAGTCCATTGGACAGGGGTGGAAATCAGCCCCAGCATTTT	CAWSPLDRGGNQPQHF
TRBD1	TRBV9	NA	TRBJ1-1	TGTGCCAGCGCGGGACAGGGGGACACTGAAGCTTTCTTT	CASAGQGDTEAFF